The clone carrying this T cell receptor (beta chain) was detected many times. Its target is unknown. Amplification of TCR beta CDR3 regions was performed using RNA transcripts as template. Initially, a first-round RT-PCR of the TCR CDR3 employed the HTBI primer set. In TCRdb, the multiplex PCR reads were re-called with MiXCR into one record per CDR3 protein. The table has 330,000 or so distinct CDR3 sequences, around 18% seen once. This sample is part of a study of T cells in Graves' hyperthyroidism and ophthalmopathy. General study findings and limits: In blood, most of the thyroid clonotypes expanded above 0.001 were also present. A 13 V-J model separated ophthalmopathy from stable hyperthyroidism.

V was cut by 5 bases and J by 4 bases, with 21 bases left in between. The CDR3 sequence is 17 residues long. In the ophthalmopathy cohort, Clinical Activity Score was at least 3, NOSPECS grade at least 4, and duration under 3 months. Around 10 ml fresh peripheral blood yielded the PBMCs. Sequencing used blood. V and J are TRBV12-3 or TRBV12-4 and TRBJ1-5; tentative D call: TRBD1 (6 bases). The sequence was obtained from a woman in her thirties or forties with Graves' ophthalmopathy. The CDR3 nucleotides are TGTGCCAGCAGTCCTACAGGGAAGGTTTGGGGAAATCAGCCCCAGCATTTT. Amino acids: CASSPTGKVWGNQPQHF.